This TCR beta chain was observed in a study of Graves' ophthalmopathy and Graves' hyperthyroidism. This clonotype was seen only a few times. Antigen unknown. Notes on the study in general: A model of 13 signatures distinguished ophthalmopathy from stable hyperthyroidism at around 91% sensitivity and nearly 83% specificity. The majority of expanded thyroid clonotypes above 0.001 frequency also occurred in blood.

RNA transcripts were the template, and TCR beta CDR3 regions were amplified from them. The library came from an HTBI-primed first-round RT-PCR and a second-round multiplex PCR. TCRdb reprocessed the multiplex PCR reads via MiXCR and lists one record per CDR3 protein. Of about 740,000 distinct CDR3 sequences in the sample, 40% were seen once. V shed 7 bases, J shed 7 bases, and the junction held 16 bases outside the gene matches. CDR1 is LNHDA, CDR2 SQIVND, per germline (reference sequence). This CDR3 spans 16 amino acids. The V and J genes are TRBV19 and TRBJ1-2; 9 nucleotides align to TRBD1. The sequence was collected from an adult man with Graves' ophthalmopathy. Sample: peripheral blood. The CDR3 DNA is TGTGCCAGTACTACCGGGACAGGGAATAGGATCACTGGCTACACCTTC. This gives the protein CASTTGTGNRITGYTF.